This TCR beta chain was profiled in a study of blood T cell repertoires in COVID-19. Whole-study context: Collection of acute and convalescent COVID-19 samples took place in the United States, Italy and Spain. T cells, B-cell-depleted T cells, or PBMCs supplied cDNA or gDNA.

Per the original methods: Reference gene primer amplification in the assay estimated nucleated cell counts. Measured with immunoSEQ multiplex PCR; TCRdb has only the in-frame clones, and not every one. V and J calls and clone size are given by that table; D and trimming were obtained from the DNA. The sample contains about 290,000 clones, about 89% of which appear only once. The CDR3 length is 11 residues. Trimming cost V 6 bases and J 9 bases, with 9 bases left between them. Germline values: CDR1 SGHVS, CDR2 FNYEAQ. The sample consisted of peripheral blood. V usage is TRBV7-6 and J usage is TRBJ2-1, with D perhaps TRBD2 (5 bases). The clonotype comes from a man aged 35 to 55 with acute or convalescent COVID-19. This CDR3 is CASSLALEQFF. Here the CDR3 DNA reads TGTGCCAGCAGTCTAGCCCTTGAGCAGTTCTTC.